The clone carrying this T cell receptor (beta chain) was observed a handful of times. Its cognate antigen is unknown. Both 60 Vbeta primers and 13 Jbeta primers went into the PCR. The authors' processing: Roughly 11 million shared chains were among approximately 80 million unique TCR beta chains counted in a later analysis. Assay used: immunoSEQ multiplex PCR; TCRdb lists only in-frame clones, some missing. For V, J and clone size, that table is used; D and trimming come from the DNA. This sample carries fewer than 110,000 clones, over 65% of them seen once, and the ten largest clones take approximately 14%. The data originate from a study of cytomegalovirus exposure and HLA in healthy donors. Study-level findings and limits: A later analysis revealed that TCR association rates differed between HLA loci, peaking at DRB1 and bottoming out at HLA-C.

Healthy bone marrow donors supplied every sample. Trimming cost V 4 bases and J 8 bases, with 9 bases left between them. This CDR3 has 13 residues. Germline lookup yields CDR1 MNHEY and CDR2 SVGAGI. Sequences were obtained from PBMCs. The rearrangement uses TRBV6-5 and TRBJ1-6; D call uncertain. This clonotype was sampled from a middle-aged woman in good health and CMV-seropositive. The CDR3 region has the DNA TGTGCCAGCAGTTCTGACGGGTATTCACCCCTCCACTTT. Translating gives CASSSDGYSPLHF.